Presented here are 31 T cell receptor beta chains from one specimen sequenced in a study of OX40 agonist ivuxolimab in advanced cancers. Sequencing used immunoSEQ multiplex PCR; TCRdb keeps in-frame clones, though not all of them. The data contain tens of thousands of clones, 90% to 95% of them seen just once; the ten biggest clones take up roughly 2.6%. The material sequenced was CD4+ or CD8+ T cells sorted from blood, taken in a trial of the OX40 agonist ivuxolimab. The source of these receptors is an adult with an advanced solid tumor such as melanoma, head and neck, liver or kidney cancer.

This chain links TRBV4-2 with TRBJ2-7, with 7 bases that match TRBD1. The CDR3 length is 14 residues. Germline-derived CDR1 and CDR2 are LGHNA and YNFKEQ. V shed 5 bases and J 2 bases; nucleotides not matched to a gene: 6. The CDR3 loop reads CASSSQGGPYEQYF. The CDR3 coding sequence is TGTGCCAGCAGCTCACAAGGGGGCCCCTACGAGCAGTACTTC.

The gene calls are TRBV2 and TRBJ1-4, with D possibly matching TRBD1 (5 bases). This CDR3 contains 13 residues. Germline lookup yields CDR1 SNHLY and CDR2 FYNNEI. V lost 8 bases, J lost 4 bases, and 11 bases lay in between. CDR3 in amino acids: CASLDKYNEKLFF. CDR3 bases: TGTGCCAGCTTGGACAAGTATAATGAAAAACTGTTTTTT.

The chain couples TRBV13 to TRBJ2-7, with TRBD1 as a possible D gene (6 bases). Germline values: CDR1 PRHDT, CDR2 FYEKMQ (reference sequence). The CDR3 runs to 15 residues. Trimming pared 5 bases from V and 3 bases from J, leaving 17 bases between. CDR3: CASSRKLGGDYEQYF. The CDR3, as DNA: TGTGCCAGCAGCCGCAAACTAGGGGGAGACTACGAGCAGTACTTC.

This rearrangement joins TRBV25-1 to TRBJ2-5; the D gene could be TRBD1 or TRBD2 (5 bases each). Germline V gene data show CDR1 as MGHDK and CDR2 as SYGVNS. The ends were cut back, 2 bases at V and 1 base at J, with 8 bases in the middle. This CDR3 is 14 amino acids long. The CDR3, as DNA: TGTGCCAGCAGTGAAACGGGGCCCCAAGAGACCCAGTACTTC. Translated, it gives CASSETGPQETQYF.

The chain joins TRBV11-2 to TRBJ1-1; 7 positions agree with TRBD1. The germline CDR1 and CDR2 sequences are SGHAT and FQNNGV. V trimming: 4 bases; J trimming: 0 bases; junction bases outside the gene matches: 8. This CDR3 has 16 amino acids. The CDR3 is CASSSTGPRLNTEAFF. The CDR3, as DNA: TGTGCCAGCAGCTCGACAGGGCCCCGGCTGAACACTGAAGCTTTCTTT.

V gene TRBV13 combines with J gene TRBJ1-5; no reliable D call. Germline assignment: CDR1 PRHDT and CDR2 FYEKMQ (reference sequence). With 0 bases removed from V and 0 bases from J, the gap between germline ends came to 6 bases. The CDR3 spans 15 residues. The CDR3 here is CASSLGLNSNQPQHF. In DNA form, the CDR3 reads TGTGCCAGCAGCTTAGGGCTAAATAGCAATCAGCCCCAGCATTTT.

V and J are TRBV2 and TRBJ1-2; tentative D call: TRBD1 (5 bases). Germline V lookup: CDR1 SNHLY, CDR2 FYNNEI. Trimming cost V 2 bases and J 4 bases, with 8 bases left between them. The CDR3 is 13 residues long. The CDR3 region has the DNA TGTGCCAGCAGTGAATCGGGACCCTATGGCTACACCTTC. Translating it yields CASSESGPYGYTF.

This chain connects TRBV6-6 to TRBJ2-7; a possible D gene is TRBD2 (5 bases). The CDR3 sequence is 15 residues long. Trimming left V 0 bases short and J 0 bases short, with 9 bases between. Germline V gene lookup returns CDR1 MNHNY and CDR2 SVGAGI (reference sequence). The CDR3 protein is CASSYSASPSYEQYF. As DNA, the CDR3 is TGTGCCAGCAGTTACTCGGCTAGCCCCTCCTACGAGCAGTACTTC.

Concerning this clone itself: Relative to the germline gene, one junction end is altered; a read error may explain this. CDR3 loop: CASSPGGDGETQYF. The DNA for the CDR3 is TGTGCTAGCAGCCCAGGGGGGGATGGAGAGACCCAGTACTTC. The chain employs TRBV7-7 and TRBJ2-5; possibly TRBD1 or TRBD2 for D (7 bases each). The V gene's germline CDR1 is SSHAT and CDR2 FNYEAQ (reference sequence). The CDR3 has 14 residues.

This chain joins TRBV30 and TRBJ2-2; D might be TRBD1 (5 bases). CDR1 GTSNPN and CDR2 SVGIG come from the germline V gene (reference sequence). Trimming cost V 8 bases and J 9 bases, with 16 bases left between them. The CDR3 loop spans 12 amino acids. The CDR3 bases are TGTGCCCGACAGACACAGAGTTGGGAGCTGTTTTTT. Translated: CARQTQSWELFF.

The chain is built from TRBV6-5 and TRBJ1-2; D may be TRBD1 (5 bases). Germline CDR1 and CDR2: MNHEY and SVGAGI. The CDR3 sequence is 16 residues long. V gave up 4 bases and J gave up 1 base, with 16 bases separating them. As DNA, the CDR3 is TGTGCCAGCAGTTCTCCCTTGACAGTCCTTAACTATGGCTACACCTTC. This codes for CASSSPLTVLNYGYTF.

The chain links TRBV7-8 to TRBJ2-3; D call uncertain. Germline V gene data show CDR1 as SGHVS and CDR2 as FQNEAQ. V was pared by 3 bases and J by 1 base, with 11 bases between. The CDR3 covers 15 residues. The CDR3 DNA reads TGTGCCAGCAGCTTTGGCACGCACCGCACAGATACGCAGTATTTT. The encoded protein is CASSFGTHRTDTQYF.

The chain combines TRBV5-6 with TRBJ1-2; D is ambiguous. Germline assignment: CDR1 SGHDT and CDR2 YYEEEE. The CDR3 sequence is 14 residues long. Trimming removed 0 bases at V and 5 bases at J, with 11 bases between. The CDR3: CASSLAEGWYGYTF. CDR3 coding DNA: TGTGCCAGCAGCTTGGCCGAGGGTTGGTATGGCTACACCTTC.

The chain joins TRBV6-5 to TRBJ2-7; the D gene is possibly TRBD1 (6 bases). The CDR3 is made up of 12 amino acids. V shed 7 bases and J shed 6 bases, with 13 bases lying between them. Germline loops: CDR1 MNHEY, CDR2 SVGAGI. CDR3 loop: CASNSGVVEQYF. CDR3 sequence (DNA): TGTGCCAGCAATTCAGGGGTAGTCGAGCAGTACTTC.

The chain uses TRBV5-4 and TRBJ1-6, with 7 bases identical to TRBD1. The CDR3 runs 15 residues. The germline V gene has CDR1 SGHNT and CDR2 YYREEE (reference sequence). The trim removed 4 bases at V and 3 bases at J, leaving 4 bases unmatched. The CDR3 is CASSGDSLYNSPLHF. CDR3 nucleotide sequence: TGTGCCAGCAGCGGGGACAGCCTCTATAATTCACCCCTCCACTTT. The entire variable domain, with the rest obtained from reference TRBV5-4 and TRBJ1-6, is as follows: ETGVTQSPTHLIKTRGQQVTLRCSSQSGHNTVSWYQQALGQGPQFIFQYYREEENGRGNFPPRFSGLQFPNYSSELNVNALELDDSALYLCASSGDSLYNSPLHFGNGTRLTVT.

CDR3 protein: CASSPETGPGNTIYF. The CDR3, as DNA: TGTGCCAGCAGCCCGGAGACAGGGCCTGGAAACACCATATATTTT. The chain recombines TRBV9 with TRBJ1-3; 7 bases are shared with TRBD1. Germline CDR1 SGDLS, CDR2 YYNGEE. J was trimmed by 2 bases and V by 4 bases; bases with no gene match: 6. The CDR3 contains 15 residues. The variable domain in full, completed from reference TRBV9 and TRBJ1-3, reads DSGVTQTPKHLITATGQRVTLRCSPRSGDLSVYWYQQSLDQGLQFLIQYYNGEERAKGNILERFSAQQFPDLHSELNLSSLELGDSALYFCASSPETGPGNTIYFGEGSWLTVV.

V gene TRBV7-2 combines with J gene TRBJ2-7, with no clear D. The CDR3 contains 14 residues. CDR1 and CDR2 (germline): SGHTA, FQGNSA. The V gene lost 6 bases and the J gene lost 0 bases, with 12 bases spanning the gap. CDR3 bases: TGTGCCAGCAGGCGTGGGTCGAGCTCCTACGAGCAGTACTTC. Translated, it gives CASRRGSSSYEQYF. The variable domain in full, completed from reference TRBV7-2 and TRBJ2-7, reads GAGVSQSPSNKVTEKGKDVELRCDPISGHTALYWYRQSLGQGLEFLIYFQGNSAPDKSGLPSDRFSAERTGGSVSTLTIQRTQQEDSAVYLCASRRGSSSYEQYFGPGTRLTVT.

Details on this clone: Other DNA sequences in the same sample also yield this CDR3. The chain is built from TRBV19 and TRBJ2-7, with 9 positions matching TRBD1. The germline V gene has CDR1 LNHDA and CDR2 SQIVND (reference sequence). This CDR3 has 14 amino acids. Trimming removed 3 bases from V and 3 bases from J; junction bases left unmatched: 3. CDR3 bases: TGTGCCAGTAGTATCGGACAGGGGAGCTACGAGCAGTACTTC. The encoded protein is CASSIGQGSYEQYF.

The chain's CDR3 is CAWSAGTAHYGYTF. As DNA, the CDR3 is TGTGCCTGGAGTGCCGGGACAGCTCACTATGGCTACACCTTC. This sequence joins TRBV30 and TRBJ1-2; the match to TRBD1 covers 7 bases. Per the germline V gene, CDR1 is GTSNPN and CDR2 is SVGIG (reference sequence). With V trimmed by 1 base and J by 3 bases, 5 bases remained unmatched. The CDR3 runs to 14 residues.

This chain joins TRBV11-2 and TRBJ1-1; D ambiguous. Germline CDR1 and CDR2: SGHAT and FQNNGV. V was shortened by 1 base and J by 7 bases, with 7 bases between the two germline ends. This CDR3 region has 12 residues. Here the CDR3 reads CASSLGGLEAFF. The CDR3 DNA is TGTGCCAGCAGCTTAGGAGGCCTTGAAGCTTTCTTT. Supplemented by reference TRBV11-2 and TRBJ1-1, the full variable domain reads EAGVAQSPRYKIIEKRQSVAFWCNPISGHATLYWYQQILGQGPKLLIQFQNNGVVDDSQLPKDRFSAERLKGVDSTLKIQPAKLEDSAVYLCASSLGGLEAFFGQGTRLTVV.

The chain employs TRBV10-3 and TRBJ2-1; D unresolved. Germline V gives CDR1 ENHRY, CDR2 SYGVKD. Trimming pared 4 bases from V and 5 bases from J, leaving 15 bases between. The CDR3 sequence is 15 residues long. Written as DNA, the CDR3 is TGTGCCATCAGTGCAGGTAGCTCGAGTCACAATGAGCAGTTCTTC. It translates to CAISAGSSSHNEQFF.

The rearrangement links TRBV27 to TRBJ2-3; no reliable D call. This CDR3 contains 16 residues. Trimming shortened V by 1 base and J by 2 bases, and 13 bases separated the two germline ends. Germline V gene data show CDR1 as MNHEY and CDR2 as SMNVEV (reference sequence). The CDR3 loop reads CASSLYPSGITDTQYF. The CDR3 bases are TGTGCCAGCAGTTTATATCCCAGTGGAATCACAGATACGCAGTATTTT.

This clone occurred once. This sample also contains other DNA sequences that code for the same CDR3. The CDR3 DNA sequence: TGTGCCAGCAGTTACTCTTCGGCCGGGGAGCTGTTTTTT. Translated, it gives CASSYSSAGELFF. This chain connects TRBV6-5 to TRBJ2-2; unclear D gene. Germline assignment: CDR1 MNHEY and CDR2 SVGAGI. CDR3 length equals 13 residues. The ends were cut back, 0 bases at V and 6 bases at J, with 5 bases in the middle.

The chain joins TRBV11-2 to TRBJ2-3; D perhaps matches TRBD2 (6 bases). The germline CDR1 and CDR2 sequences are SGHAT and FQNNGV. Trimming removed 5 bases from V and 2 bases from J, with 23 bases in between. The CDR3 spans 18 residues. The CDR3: CASSLTSTPGGATDTQYF. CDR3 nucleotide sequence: TGTGCCAGCAGCCTTACCTCGACTCCAGGCGGGGCCACAGATACGCAGTATTTT.

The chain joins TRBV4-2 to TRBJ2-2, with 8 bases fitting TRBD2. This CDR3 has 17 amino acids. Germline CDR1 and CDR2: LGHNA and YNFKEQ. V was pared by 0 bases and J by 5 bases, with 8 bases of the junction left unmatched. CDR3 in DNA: TGTGCCAGCAGCCAAGAGCAACTAGCGGAAAGGACCGGGGAGCTGTTTTTT. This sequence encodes CASSQEQLAERTGELFF.

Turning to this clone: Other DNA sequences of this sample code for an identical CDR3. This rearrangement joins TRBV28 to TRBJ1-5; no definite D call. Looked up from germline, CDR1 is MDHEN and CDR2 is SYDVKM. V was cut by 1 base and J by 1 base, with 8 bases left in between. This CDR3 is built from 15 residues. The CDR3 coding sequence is TGTGCCAGCAGTTTATACAGAGTCAGCAATCAGCCCCAGCATTTT. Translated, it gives CASSLYRVSNQPQHF.

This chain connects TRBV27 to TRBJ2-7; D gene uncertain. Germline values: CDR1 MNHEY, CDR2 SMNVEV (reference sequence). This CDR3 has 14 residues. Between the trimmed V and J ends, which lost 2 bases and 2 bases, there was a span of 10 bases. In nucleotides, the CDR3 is TGTGCCAGCAGTTTACGACTGATTCCCTACGAGCAGTACTTC. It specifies CASSLRLIPYEQYF.

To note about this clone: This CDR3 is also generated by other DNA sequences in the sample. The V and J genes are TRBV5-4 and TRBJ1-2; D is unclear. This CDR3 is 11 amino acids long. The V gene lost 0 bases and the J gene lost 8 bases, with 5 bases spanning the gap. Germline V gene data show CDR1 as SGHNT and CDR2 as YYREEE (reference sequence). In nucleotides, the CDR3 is TGTGCCAGCAGCTTGGGAGGGGGCTACACCTTC. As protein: CASSLGGGYTF.

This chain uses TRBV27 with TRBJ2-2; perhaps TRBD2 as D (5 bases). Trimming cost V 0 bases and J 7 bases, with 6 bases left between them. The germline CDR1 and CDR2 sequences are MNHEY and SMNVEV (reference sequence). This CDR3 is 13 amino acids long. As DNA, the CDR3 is TGTGCCAGCAGTTTATCCGGGGACGGGGAGCTGTTTTTT. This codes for CASSLSGDGELFF.

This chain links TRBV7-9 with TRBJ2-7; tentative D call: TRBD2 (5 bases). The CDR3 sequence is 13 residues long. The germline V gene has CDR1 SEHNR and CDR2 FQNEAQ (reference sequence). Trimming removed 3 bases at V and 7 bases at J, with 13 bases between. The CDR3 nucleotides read TGTGCCAGCAGCTTGGCTAGCCAACGGGAGCAGTACTTC. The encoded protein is CASSLASQREQYF.

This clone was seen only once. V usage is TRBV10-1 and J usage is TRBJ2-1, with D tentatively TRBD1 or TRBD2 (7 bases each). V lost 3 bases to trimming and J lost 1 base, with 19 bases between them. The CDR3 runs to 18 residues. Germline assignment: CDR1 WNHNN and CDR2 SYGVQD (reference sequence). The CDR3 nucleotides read TGCGCCAGCAGTGACGGTCTAAGGGGGCGGGAGTCCTACAATGAGCAGTTCTTC. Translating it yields CASSDGLRGRESYNEQFF.